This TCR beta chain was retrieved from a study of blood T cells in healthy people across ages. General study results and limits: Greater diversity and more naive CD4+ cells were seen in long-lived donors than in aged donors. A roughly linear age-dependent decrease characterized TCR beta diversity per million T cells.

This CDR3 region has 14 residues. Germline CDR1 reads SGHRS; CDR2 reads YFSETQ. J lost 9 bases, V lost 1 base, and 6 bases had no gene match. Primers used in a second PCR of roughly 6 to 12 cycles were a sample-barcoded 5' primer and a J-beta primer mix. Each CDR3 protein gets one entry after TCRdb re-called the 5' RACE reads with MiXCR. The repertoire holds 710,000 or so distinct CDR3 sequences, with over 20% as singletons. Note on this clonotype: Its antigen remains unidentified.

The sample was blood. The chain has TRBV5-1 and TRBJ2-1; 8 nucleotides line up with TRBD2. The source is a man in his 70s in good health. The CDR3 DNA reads TGCGCCAGCAGCTTGAGAGCGGGAGCGATTGAGCAGTTCTTC. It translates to CASSLRAGAIEQFF.